This T cell receptor (beta chain) was recorded in a study of regulatory T cells in long-lasting Graves disease. Trimming pared 9 bases from V and 7 bases from J, leaving 19 bases between. The CDR3 is 14 amino acids. To make TCR beta libraries, researchers used iRepertoire HTBI primers and Arm-PCR of CDR3 regions. TCRdb reprocessed the multiplex PCR reads via MiXCR and lists one record per CDR3 protein. Of under 450,000 distinct CDR3 sequences listed, roughly 25% are singletons. The time point was: persistent/refractory GD, antithyroid drugs over 5 years with positive TRAb. PBMC RNA served as the TCR library source. The collection involved drawing 8 to 9 milliliters of peripheral blood into EDTA tubes.

The receptor was isolated from a woman aged 40 to 50 with Graves disease. The sequencing here drew on peripheral blood mononuclear cells (PBMCs), taken when the disease was refractory, from a patient treated with antithyroid drugs. The V gene is TRBV12-3 or TRBV12-4, the J gene TRBJ2-1, with D possibly matching TRBD2 (5 bases). DNA for the CDR3: TGTGCCAGTCTACTAGACCGTCTCGGTAATGAGCAGTTCTTC. Translated, it gives CASLLDRLGNEQFF.